The 21 T cell receptor beta chains given below trace back to one sample, sequenced in a study of blood T cells in healthy people across ages. A sample-barcoded 5' primer and a J-beta primer mix were used in a second PCR of about 7 to 11 cycles. TCRdb reprocessed the 5' RACE reads via MiXCR and lists one record per CDR3 protein. The table has about 1.6 million distinct CDR3 sequences, 30% to 35% seen once. The sequenced sample consisted of blood. The receptors come from a woman aged 25 to 45 in good health.

This clonotype has just a few counts. The chain joins TRBV12-3 or TRBV12-4 to TRBJ2-1; 9 bases align to TRBD2. CDR3 length: 15 amino acids. With V trimmed by 5 bases and J by 5 bases, 7 bases remained unmatched. Here the CDR3 reads CASSRSGRQHNEQFF. CDR3 in DNA: TGTGCCAGCAGTCGCAGCGGGAGGCAGCACAATGAGCAGTTCTTC.

This CDR3 is CASSLVLGTAYEQYF. The CDR3 region has the DNA TGTGCCAGCAGCTTAGTTCTAGGGACGGCCTACGAGCAGTACTTC. The chain employs TRBV7-8 and TRBJ2-7; possibly TRBD1 or TRBD2 for D (5 bases each). This CDR3 comprises 15 residues. The germline gives CDR1 SGHVS, CDR2 FQNEAQ. Trimming removed 1 base at V and 2 bases at J, with 12 bases between.

This chain joins TRBV6-6 and TRBJ2-4, with 7 positions matching TRBD1. Germline V CDR1 and CDR2: MNHNY, SVGAGI (reference sequence). This CDR3 spans 16 amino acids. Trimming removed 11 bases from V and 0 bases from J; junction bases left unmatched: 13. The CDR3 DNA sequence: TGTGCCGTCGGGACAGTAAACTTAATAGCCAAAAACATTCAGTACTTC. Its translation: CAVGTVNLIAKNIQYF.

The chain combines TRBV11-2 with TRBJ1-2; unclear D gene. The V gene's germline CDR1 is SGHAT and CDR2 FQNNGV. Trimming left V 4 bases short and J 2 bases short, with 11 bases between. The CDR3 runs to 14 residues. The CDR3 loop is CASSSFIRNYGYTF. CDR3 sequence (DNA): TGTGCCAGCAGCTCCTTCATCAGAAACTATGGCTACACCTTC. Filled out from reference TRBV11-2 and TRBJ1-2, the complete variable domain reads EAGVAQSPRYKIIEKRQSVAFWCNPISGHATLYWYQQILGQGPKLLIQFQNNGVVDDSQLPKDRFSAERLKGVDSTLKIQPAKLEDSAVYLCASSSFIRNYGYTFGSGTRLTVV.

This clonotype was seen more than once but under ten times. V usage is TRBV6-1 and J usage is TRBJ1-1; TRBD1 might be the D (6 bases). Trimming took off 0 bases at V and 3 bases at J, with 14 bases between the two ends. The CDR3 extends over 16 amino acids. The germline CDR1 and CDR2 sequences are MNHNS and SASEGT. The CDR3 region has the DNA TGTGCCAGCAGTGAAGCCGGGGGCTGGAGTCACACTGAAGCTTTCTTT. Amino acids: CASSEAGGWSHTEAFF.

Details on this clonotype: This clone may be a read error of a much larger clone one base away. This chain uses TRBV29-1 with TRBJ2-7; 7 nucleotides line up with TRBD1. CDR3 length: 13 amino acids. Unmatched junction bases numbered 7, after V lost 3 bases and J lost 5 bases. CDR1 is SQVTM, CDR2 ANQGSEA, per germline. CDR3 protein: CSVETGRMHEQYF. CDR3 DNA: TGCAGCGTTGAGACAGGGAGAATGCACGAGCAGTACTTC.

This sequence joins TRBV5-1 and TRBJ2-1; 11 nucleotides align to TRBD2. In germline, CDR1 is SGHRS, CDR2 YFSETQ. The CDR3 is made up of 16 amino acids. V lost 4 bases and J lost 3; bases outside the gene matches: 6. CDR3 nucleotide sequence: TGCGCCAGCAGCCGAACACTAGCGGGAGACTACAATGAGCAGTTCTTC. It yields the protein CASSRTLAGDYNEQFF. The full variable domain, rest sourced from reference TRBV5-1 and TRBJ2-1, is KAGVTQTPRYLIKTRGQQVTLSCSPISGHRSVSWYQQTPGQGLQFLFEYFSETQRNKGNFPGRFSGRQFSNSRSEMNVSTLELGDSALYLCASSRTLAGDYNEQFFGPGTRLTVL.

On this clonotype itself: Mismatch with germline at one junction end may stem from a read error. The rearrangement links TRBV12-3 or TRBV12-4 to TRBJ2-1; the match to TRBD2 covers 14 bases. This CDR3 is built from 16 residues. The chain's CDR3 is CASRAGTSGRGDEEFF. In DNA form, the CDR3 reads TGTGCCAGCAGGGCCGGGACTAGCGGGAGAGGCGATGAGGAGTTCTTC.

V is TRBV7-8 and J is TRBJ2-5, with D uncertain. The J call may be faulty, since TRBJ2-7 better matches the DNA end. This CDR3 contains 14 residues. Germline V CDR1 and CDR2: SGHVS, FQNEAQ. The CDR3, as DNA: TGTGCCAGCAGCTTATCTGCTTGGTCCGACGAGCAGTACTTC. Translated, it gives CASSLSAWSDEQYF.

The CDR3 is CASSAHGEQPQHF. The CDR3 DNA is TGTGCCAGCAGCGCTCACGGGGAACAGCCCCAGCATTTT. This chain uses TRBV7-2 with TRBJ1-5; no definite D call. Trimming shortened V by 5 bases and J by 7 bases, and 12 bases separated the two germline ends. This CDR3 is built from 13 residues. Germline-derived CDR1 and CDR2 are SGHTA and FQGNSA. Together with reference TRBV7-2 and TRBJ1-5, the CDR3 gives the full variable domain: GAGVSQSPSNKVTEKGKDVELRCDPISGHTALYWYRQSLGQGLEFLIYFQGNSAPDKSGLPSDRFSAERTGGSVSTLTIQRTQQEDSAVYLCASSAHGEQPQHFGDGTRLSIL.

This sequence joins TRBV7-9 and TRBJ2-4; TRBD2 aligns across 7 bases. The CDR3 runs 15 residues. The germline V gene encodes CDR1 SEHNR and CDR2 FQNEAQ (reference sequence). The V and J ends lost 4 bases and 6 bases, in that order; junction bases with no gene match: 9. CDR3 nucleotide sequence: TGTGCCAGCAGCTCCCGCGGGGGAACACTAAACATTCAGTACTTC. This translates into CASSSRGGTLNIQYF.

The genes are TRBV5-1 and TRBJ2-3; D ambiguous. The CDR3 is made up of 16 amino acids. Germline V CDR1 and CDR2: SGHRS, YFSETQ. V dropped 0 bases and J dropped 2 bases, with 13 bases sitting between them. This CDR3 is CASSLEAASATDTQYF. The CDR3 DNA follows: TGCGCCAGCAGCTTGGAAGCCGCTTCGGCCACAGATACGCAGTATTTT.

The chain carries TRBV25-1 and TRBJ1-2; no reliable D call. Germline V gene data show CDR1 as MGHDK and CDR2 as SYGVNS. The CDR3 is made up of 11 amino acids. Trimming pared 4 bases from V and 8 bases from J, leaving 8 bases between. The CDR3 region has the DNA TGTGCCAGCAGTGGGCCGGGAGGCTACACCTTC. It yields the protein CASSGPGGYTF.

This chain joins TRBV6-1 and TRBJ1-5, with 8 bases that match TRBD1. This CDR3 has 16 amino acids. In germline, CDR1 is MNHNS, CDR2 SASEGT. J was trimmed by 3 bases and V by 1 base; bases with no gene match: 5. For the CDR3, the DNA is TGTGCCAGCAGTGAAGGGGGACAGGTTTCCAATCAGCCCCAGCATTTT. This sequence encodes CASSEGGQVSNQPQHF.

The chain links TRBV5-6 to TRBJ2-5; 7 positions match TRBD1. J lost 5 bases, V lost 4 bases, and 11 bases had no gene match. Germline values: CDR1 SGHDT, CDR2 YYEEEE. The CDR3 runs 15 residues. In DNA, the CDR3 is TGTGCCAGCAGCACCGGGACAGTAGTTCGGGAGACCCAGTACTTC. Translating it yields CASSTGTVVRETQYF.

The chain has TRBV3-1 and TRBJ2-1; D not certain. Trimming removed 1 base from V and 8 bases from J, with 12 bases in between. Germline CDR1 and CDR2: LGHDT and YNNKEL (reference sequence). The CDR3 totals 14 residues. CDR3 DNA sequence: TGTGCCAGCAGCCAAGGGTCGTTGGGCCATGAGCAGTTCTTC. It yields the protein CASSQGSLGHEQFF.

The J gene is TRBJ2-5, the V gene TRBV6-1, with D perhaps TRBD2 (7 bases). Trimming pared 10 bases from V and 4 bases from J, leaving 16 bases between. Germline assignment: CDR1 MNHNS and CDR2 SASEGT. The CDR3 spans 13 residues. The CDR3 is CATKTRGGETQYF. CDR3 nucleotide sequence: TGTGCCACCAAGACTAGGGGGGGAGAGACCCAGTACTTC.

The chain uses TRBV25-1 and TRBJ2-7, with 9 bases that match TRBD2. The end of the DNA aligns better with TRBJ2-5, so the J call may be wrong. The CDR3 covers 15 residues. Germline V gives CDR1 MGHDK, CDR2 SYGVNS. The CDR3 nucleotides read TGTGCCAGCAGCGTCAATTTAGCGGGAGCCGAGACCCAGTACTTC. It is translated as CASSVNLAGAETQYF.

This sequence joins TRBV4-1 and TRBJ1-2; TRBD1 might be the D (5 bases). With 6 bases removed from V and 4 bases from J, the gap between germline ends came to 18 bases. Germline lookup yields CDR1 MGHRA and CDR2 YSYEKL. The CDR3 length is 15 residues. The CDR3 region is CASSRRGREAYGYTF. DNA of the CDR3: TGCGCCAGCAGTCGTCGGGGCAGGGAGGCCTATGGCTACACCTTC.

The chain joins TRBV15 to TRBJ1-6; perhaps TRBD1 as D (6 bases). Trimming cost V 3 bases and J 2 bases, with 14 bases left between them. Germline V gives CDR1 LNHNV, CDR2 YYDKDF (reference sequence). CDR3 size: 17 residues. DNA of the CDR3: TGTGCCACCAGCAGTAACTCCAGGGGCCCCTATAATTCACCCCTCCACTTT. Its protein is CATSSNSRGPYNSPLHF.

This clonotype has only a few counts. CDR3 in amino acids: CASSDGLSYYGYTF. CDR3 DNA sequence: TGTGCCAGCAGTGATGGACTTTCGTACTATGGCTACACCTTC. V usage is TRBV6-1 and J usage is TRBJ1-2; the D is unclear. This CDR3 spans 14 amino acids. From germline, CDR1 is MNHNS and CDR2 SASEGT. Trimming left V 3 bases short and J 3 bases short, with 11 bases between.